Here is one T cell receptor (beta chain) with its context. Preparation of the TCRbeta library was carried out with unique molecular identifiers. Via MiXCR, TCRdb re-called the PCR reads, giving one row per CDR3 protein. This sample yields 450,000 to 600,000 distinct CDR3 sequences, of which 15% to 20% are seen a single time; 3.3% belongs to the top ten. The germline V and J ends were trimmed by 4 bases and 6 bases, with 13 bases remaining between them. CDR1 and CDR2 (germline): SGHAT, FQNNGV. This CDR3 has 13 residues. The data are from a study of T-cell reconstitution after alpha-beta-depleted transplantation in children.

The sequences come from PBMCs from the stem cell graft donor, collected from the stem cell graft. The V and J genes are TRBV11-2 and TRBJ2-7; D is unresolved. This receptor was taken from a human donor who donated a stem cell graft to a child with acute lymphoblastic leukemia. CDR3 loop: CASSSGPTSEQYF. CDR3 in DNA: TGTGCCAGCAGCTCCGGGCCAACCTCCGAGCAGTACTTC.